This T cell receptor (beta chain) appears in the sequencing data of a study of T cell responses to AZD1222 COVID-19 vaccine. The germline gives CDR1 SGHDT, CDR2 YYEEEE. This CDR3 is built from 15 residues. The V and J ends lost 3 bases and 6 bases respectively, with 19 bases between them. Assay used: immunoSEQ multiplex PCR; TCRdb lists only in-frame clones, some missing. The data contain tens of thousands of clones, about 85% of them singletons. This receptor was obtained from an adult in good health. The sample in question was peripheral blood, obtained on day 0 of AZD1222 vaccination. The chain recombines TRBV5-6 with TRBJ2-7; D possibly uses TRBD1 or TRBD2 (5 bases each). The CDR3 DNA sequence: TGTGCCAGCAGCTGGGGACGGAACCATGCCTCCGAGCAGTACTTC. Protein sequence: CASSWGRNHASEQYF.